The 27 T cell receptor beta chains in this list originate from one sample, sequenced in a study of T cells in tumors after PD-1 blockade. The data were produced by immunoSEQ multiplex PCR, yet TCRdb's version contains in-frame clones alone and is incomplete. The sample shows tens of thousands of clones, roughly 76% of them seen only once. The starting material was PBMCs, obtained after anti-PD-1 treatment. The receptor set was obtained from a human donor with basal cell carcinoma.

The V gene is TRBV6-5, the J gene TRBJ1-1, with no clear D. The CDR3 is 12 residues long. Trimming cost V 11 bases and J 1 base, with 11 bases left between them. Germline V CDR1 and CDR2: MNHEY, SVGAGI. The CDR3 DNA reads TGTGCCCTGAAGCGGGGGAACACTGAAGCTTTCTTT. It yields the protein CALKRGNTEAFF.

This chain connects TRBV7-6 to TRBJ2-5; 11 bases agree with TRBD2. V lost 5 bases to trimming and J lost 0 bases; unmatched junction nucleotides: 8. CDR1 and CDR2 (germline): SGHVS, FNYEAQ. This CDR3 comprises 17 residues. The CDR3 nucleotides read TGTGCCAGCAGCCAGAGACTAGCGGGAAGCAACCAAGAGACCCAGTACTTC. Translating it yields CASSQRLAGSNQETQYF.

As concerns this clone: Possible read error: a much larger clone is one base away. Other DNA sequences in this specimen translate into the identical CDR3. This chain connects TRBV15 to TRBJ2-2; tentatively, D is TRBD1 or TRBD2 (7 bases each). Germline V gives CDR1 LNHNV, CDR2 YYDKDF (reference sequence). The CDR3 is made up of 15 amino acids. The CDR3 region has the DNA TGCGCCACCAGCAGGGGGGGGTCGAACACCGGGGAGCTGTTTTTT. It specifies CATSRGGSNTGELFF. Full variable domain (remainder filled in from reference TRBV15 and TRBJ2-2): DAMVIQNPRYQVTQFGKPVTLSCSQTLNHNVMYWYQQKSSQAPKLLFHYYDKDFNNEADTPDNFQSRRPNTSFCFLDIRSPGLGDTAMYLCATSRGGSNTGELFFGEGSRLTVL.

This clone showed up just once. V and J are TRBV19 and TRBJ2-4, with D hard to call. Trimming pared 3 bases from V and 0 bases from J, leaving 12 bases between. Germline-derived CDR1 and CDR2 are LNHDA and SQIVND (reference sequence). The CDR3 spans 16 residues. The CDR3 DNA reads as TGTGCCAGTAGTATGTCAGGCTACGTAGCCAAAAACATTCAGTACTTC. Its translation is CASSMSGYVAKNIQYF.

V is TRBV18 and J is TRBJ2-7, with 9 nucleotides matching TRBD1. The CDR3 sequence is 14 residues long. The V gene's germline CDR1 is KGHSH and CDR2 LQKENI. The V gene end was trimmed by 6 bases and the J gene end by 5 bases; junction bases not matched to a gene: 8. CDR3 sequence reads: CASSPGTGSHEQYF. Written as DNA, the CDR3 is TGTGCCAGCTCTCCCGGGACAGGGAGCCACGAGCAGTACTTC.

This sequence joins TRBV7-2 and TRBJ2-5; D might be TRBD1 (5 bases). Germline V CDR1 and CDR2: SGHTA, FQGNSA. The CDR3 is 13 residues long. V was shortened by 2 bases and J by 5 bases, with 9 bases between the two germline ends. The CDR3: CASSLQGRETQYF. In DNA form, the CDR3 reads TGTGCCAGCAGCTTACAGGGTCGGGAGACCCAGTACTTC.

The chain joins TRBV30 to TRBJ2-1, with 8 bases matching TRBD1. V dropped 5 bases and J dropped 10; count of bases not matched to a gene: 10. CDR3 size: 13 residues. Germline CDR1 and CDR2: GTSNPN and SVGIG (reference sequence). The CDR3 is CAWAETGVGEQFF. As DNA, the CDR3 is TGTGCCTGGGCCGAGACAGGGGTTGGGGAGCAGTTCTTC.

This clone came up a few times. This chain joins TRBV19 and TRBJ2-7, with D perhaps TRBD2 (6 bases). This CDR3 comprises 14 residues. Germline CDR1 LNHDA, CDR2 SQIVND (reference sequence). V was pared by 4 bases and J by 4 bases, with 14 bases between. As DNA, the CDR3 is TGTGCCAGTAGTACTCCCGGGCGGGGTTACGAGCAGTACTTC. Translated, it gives CASSTPGRGYEQYF.

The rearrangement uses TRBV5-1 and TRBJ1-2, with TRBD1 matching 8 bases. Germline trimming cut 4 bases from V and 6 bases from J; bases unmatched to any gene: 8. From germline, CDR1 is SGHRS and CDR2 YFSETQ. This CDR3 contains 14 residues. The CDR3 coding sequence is TGCGCCAGCAGCATAAGGGACAGGAAGGATGGCTACACCTTC. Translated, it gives CASSIRDRKDGYTF.

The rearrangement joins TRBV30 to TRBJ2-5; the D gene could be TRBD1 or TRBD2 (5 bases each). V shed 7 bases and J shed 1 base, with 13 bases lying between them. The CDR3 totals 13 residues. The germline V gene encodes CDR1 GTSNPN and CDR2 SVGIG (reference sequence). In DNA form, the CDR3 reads TGTGCCTATACCGGGACGTCCCAAGAGACCCAGTACTTC. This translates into CAYTGTSQETQYF.

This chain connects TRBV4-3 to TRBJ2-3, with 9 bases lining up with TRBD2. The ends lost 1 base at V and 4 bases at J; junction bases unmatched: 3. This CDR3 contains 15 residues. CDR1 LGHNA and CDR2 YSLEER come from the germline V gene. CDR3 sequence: CASSQAAGGPDTQYF. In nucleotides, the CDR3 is TGCGCCAGCAGCCAAGCAGCGGGAGGCCCAGATACGCAGTATTTT.

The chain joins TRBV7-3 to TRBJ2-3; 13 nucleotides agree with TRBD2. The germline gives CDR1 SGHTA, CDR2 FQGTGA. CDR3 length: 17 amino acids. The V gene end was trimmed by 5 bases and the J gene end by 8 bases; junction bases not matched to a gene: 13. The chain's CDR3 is CASSMEPGLAGLATQYF. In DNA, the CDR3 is TGTGCCAGCAGCATGGAACCGGGACTAGCGGGGTTGGCTACGCAGTATTTT. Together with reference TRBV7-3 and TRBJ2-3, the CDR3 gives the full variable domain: GAGVSQTPSNKVTEKGKYVELRCDPISGHTALYWYRQSLGQGPEFLIYFQGTGAADDSGLPNDRFFAVRPEGSVSTLKIQRTERGDSAVYLCASSMEPGLAGLATQYFGPGTRLTVL.

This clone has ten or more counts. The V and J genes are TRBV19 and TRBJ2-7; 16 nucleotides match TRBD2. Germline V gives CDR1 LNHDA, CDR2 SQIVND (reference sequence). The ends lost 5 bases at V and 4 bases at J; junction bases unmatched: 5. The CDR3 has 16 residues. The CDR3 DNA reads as TGTGCCAGTAGTGGGGGACTAGCGGGAGGGCTTTACGAGCAGTACTTC. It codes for CASSGGLAGGLYEQYF.

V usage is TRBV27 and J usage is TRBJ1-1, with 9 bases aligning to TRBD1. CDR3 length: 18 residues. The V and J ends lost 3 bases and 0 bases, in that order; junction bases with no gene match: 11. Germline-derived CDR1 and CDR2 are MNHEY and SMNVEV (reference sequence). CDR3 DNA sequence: TGTGCCAGCAGTTTGAAGGGGAGTGGACAGGGGATGAACACTGAAGCTTTCTTT. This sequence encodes CASSLKGSGQGMNTEAFF.

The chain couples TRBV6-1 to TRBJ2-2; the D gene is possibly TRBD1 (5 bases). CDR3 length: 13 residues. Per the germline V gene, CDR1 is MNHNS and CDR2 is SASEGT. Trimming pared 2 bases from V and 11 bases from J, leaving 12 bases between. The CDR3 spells CASSENRQRELFF. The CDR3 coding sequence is TGTGCCAGCAGTGAAAATAGACAGAGAGAGCTGTTTTTT.

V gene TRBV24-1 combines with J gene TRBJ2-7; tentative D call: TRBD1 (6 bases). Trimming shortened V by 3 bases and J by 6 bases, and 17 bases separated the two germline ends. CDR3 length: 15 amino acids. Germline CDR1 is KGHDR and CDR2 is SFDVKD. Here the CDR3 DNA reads TGTGCCACCAGTGATCCTCGGACAGCCACCAGCGAGCAGTACTTC. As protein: CATSDPRTATSEQYF.

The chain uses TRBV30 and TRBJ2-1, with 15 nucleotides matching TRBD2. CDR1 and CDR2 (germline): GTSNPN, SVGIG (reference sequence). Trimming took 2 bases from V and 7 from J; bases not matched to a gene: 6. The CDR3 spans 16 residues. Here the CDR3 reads CAWSFRGTSGRNEQFF. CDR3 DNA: TGTGCCTGGAGTTTCCGGGGGACTAGCGGGAGGAATGAGCAGTTCTTC.

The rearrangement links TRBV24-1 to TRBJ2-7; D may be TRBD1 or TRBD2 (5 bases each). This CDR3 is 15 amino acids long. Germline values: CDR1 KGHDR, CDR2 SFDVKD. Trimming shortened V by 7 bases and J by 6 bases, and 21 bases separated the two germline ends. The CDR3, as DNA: TGTGCCACCAGAATCTATGGGACGGCCCCTGCCGAGCAGTACTTC. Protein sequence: CATRIYGTAPAEQYF.

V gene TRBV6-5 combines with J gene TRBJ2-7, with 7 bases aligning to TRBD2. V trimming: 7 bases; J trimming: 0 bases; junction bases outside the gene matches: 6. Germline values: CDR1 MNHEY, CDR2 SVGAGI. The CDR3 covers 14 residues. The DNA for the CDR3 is TGTGCCAGCACCCCCGGGACTACCTCCTACGAGCAGTACTTC. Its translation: CASTPGTTSYEQYF.

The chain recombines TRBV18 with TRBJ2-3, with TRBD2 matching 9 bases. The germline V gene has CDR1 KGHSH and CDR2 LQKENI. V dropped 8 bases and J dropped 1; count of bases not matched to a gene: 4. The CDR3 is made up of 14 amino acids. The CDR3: CASTKREGTDTQYF. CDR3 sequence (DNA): TGTGCCAGCACAAAGCGGGAGGGCACAGATACGCAGTATTTT.

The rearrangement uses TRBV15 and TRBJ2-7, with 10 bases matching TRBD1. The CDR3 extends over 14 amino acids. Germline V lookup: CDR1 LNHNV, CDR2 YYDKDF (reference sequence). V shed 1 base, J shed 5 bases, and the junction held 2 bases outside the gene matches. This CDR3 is CATSRGDRGHEQYF. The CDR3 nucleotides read TGTGCCACCAGCAGAGGGGACAGGGGACACGAGCAGTACTTC.

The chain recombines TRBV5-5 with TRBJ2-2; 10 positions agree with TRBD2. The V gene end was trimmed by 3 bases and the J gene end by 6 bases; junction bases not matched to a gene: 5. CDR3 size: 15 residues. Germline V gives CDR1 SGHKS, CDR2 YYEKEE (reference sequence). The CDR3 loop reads CASSSRLAGAGELFF. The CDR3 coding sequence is TGTGCCAGCAGCTCCCGTCTAGCGGGAGCCGGGGAGCTGTTTTTT.

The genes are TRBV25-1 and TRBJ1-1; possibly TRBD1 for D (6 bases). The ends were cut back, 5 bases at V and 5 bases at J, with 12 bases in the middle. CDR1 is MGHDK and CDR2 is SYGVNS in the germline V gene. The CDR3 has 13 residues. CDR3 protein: CASSLKGGTEAFF. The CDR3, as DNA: TGTGCCAGCAGTCTCAAGGGGGGGACTGAAGCTTTCTTT.

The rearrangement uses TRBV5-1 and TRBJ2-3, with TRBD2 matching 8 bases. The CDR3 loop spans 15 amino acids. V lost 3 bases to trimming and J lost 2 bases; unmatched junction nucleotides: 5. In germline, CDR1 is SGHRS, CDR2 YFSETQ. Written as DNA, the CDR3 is TGCGCCAGCAGCTCACTAGCGGAGTCCACAGATACGCAGTATTTT. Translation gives CASSSLAESTDTQYF.

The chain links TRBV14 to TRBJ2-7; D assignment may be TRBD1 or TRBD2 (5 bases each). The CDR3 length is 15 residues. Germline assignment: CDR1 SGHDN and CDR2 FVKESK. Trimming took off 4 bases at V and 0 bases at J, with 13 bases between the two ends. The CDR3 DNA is TGTGCCAGCAGCCGTGGGGGATCTCTCTCCTACGAGCAGTACTTC. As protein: CASSRGGSLSYEQYF.

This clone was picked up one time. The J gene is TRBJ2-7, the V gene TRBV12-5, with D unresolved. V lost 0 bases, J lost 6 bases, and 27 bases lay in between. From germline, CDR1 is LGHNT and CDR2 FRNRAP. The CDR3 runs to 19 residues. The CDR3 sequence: CASGLVPDIYRLHIGEQYF. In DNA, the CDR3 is TGTGCTAGTGGTTTGGTCCCCGACATATACAGACTCCACATCGGCGAGCAGTACTTC. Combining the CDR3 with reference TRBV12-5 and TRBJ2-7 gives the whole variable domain DARVTQTPRHKVTEMGQEVTMRCQPILGHNTVFWYRQTMMQGLELLAYFRNRAPLDDSGMPKDRFSAEMPDATLATLKIQPSEPRDSAVYFCASGLVPDIYRLHIGEQYFGPGTRLTVT.

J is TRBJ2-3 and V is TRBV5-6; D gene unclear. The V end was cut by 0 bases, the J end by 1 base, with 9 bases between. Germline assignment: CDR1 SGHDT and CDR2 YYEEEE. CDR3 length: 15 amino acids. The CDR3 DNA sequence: TGTGCCAGCAGCTTGGTTGTTGGGGGCACAGATACGCAGTATTTT. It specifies CASSLVVGGTDTQYF.